These 5 T cell receptor beta chains originate from one sample sequenced in a study of T cells in Graves' hyperthyroidism and ophthalmopathy. There were TCR beta CDR3 regions amplified from RNA transcripts. HTBI primers drove first-round RT-PCR of the TCR CDR3. TCRdb called the multiplex PCR reads again in MiXCR, with one record for every CDR3 protein. The data contain roughly 600,000 distinct CDR3 sequences, more than 12% of them singletons. The sequenced sample was blood. The receptor source for this set is a woman in her fifties or sixties with Graves' ophthalmopathy.

This clonotype was picked up many times. The chain employs TRBV4-2 and TRBJ2-7; TRBD1 agrees at 11 bases. The CDR3 sequence is 15 residues long. Germline lookup yields CDR1 LGHNA and CDR2 YNFKEQ. Germline trimming cut 2 bases from V and 4 bases from J; bases unmatched to any gene: 4. The CDR3 loop reads CASSQPGTGGYEQYF. The CDR3 region has the DNA TGTGCCAGCAGCCAACCCGGGACAGGGGGGTACGAGCAGTACTTC.

This clonotype was picked up many times. The CDR3 DNA sequence: TGTGCCAGCAGTGATGACAGGGTTTGGAGTGGCTACACCTTC. Translating gives CASSDDRVWSGYTF. V usage is TRBV28 and J usage is TRBJ1-2; 7 bases align to TRBD1. The CDR3 has 14 amino acids. The germline CDR1 and CDR2 sequences are MDHEN and SYDVKM. Germline trimming cut 5 bases from V and 7 bases from J; bases unmatched to any gene: 10.

This clonotype occurred many times. This chain uses TRBV5-6 with TRBJ2-7; 12 nucleotides line up with TRBD2. J gave up 5 bases and V 2 bases, and 8 bases lay outside the gene matches. The CDR3 contains 16 residues. Germline CDR1 and CDR2: SGHDT and YYEEEE. DNA for the CDR3: TGTGCCAGCAGCTTCAGGACTAGCGGGAAGAAGCACGAGCAGTACTTC. This codes for CASSFRTSGKKHEQYF.

This clonotype was recorded once. The V call is TRBV19, the J call TRBJ2-1, with 8 bases identical to TRBD1. Germline V gives CDR1 LNHDA, CDR2 SQIVND (reference sequence). CDR3 size: 14 residues. V dropped 4 bases and J dropped 8; count of bases not matched to a gene: 7. The CDR3 sequence: CASSKQGGGYEQFF. The CDR3 bases are TGTGCCAGTAGTAAACAGGGGGGCGGCTATGAGCAGTTCTTC.

The sample holds many counts of this clonotype. This rearrangement joins TRBV6-2 or TRBV6-3 to TRBJ1-1; TRBD1 might be the D (5 bases). The CDR3 length is 12 residues. Germline V gives CDR1 MNHEY, CDR2 SVGEGT. Deletions cut 5 bases from V and 3 bases from J, with 7 bases between. DNA of the CDR3: TGTGCCAGCAGTCCAGGGTACACTGAAGCTTTCTTT. This codes for CASSPGYTEAFF.